A selection of T cell receptor beta chains follows, all from one sample in a study of beta chain features in type 1 diabetes. TCRdb's table, derived via immunoSEQ multiplex PCR, lists solely in-frame clones and lacks some. The data show 600,000 or so clones, with around 11% seen just once and around 0.12% held by the top ten. The sample comprised naive CD4+ T cells from blood. These receptors came from a man between 25 and 39 years old with type 1 diabetes. Both conserved end residues are part of each CDR3. A D gene is named only where the DNA matches it firmly. Where a row states a size, it is once, few, many or the class of an expanded clone; other rows omit it.

J gene	D gene	clone size	V gene	CDR3 protein	CDR3 DNA
TRBJ1-2	TRBD1	-	TRBV7-9	CASSFRDSYGYTF	TGTGCCAGCAGCTTTCGGGACAGCTATGGCTACACCTTC
TRBJ2-6	-	few	TRBV2	CASIRESSGANVLTF	TGTGCCAGCATCCGGGAGTCCTCTGGGGCCAACGTCCTGACTTTC
TRBJ2-1	-	-	TRBV27	CASSLAVGNEQFF	TGTGCCAGCAGTTTAGCGGTAGGCAATGAGCAGTTCTTC
TRBJ2-3	-	-	TRBV14	CASSQARIDTQYF	TGTGCCAGCAGCCAAGCTAGGATAGATACGCAGTATTTT
TRBJ1-1	-	few	TRBV5-1	CASSLALLNTEAFF	TGCGCCAGCAGCTTGGCCCTACTGAACACTGAAGCTTTCTTT
TRBJ2-1	TRBD1	few	TRBV19	CASQPGQGFNRQFF	TGTGCCAGTCAGCCGGGACAGGGATTCAATCGGCAGTTCTTC
TRBJ2-5	-	-	TRBV7-6	CASSLGVRGAGETQYF	TGTGCCAGCAGCTTAGGAGTTAGGGGGGCAGGAGAGACCCAGTACTTC
TRBJ2-1	-	-	TRBV30	CAWSHRDYNEQFF	TGTGCCTGGAGCCACAGGGACTACAATGAGCAGTTCTTC
TRBJ1-5	-	few	TRBV12-5	CASGLRVSQPQHF	TGTGCTAGTGGTTTGAGGGTATCTCAGCCCCAGCATTTT
TRBJ2-7	TRBD1	-	TRBV4-3	CASSQRQGVPYEQYF	TGCGCCAGCAGCCAAAGACAGGGGGTTCCCTACGAGCAGTACTTC
TRBJ2-1	-	few	TRBV5-1	CASSLAESYNEQFF	TGCGCCAGCAGCTTAGCAGAATCCTACAATGAGCAGTTCTTC
TRBJ2-7	-	-	TRBV2	CASNPSGYEQYF	TGTGCCAGTAACCCGAGCGGATACGAGCAGTACTTC
TRBJ2-1	TRBD1	-	TRBV10-3	CAISEAQGHGMEQFF	TGTGCCATCAGTGAGGCACAGGGGCACGGGATGGAGCAGTTCTTC
TRBJ2-1	-	few	TRBV5-4	CASSHAASSYNEQFF	TGTGCCAGCAGCCATGCGGCTAGCTCCTACAATGAGCAGTTCTTC
TRBJ1-1	-	few	TRBV2	CASTSYVTNTEAFF	TGTGCCAGCACCTCATACGTAACGAACACTGAAGCTTTCTTT
TRBJ2-4	TRBD1	-	TRBV5-6	CASSLAGGQEVENIQYF	TGTGCCAGCAGCTTGGCCGGTGGACAGGAGGTAGAAAACATTCAGTACTTC
TRBJ1-5	-	few	TRBV18	CASSPPGGRDQPQHF	TGTGCCAGCTCACCCCCGGGGGGGCGCGATCAGCCCCAGCATTTT
TRBJ1-2	-	-	TRBV5-8	CASSLWSYGYTF	TGTGCCAGCAGCTTGTGGTCCTATGGCTACACCTTC